This T cell receptor beta chain was identified in a study of T cells after yellow fever vaccination. Regarding the study as a whole: Although most clonotypes did not, a small share appeared in both CD4 and CD8 compartments. When the response was secondary, it was weaker but reached its peak faster, day 5 versus 15.

To note about this clonotype: Its antigen is not identified.

Template switching by 5'RACE produced TCR cDNA, adding a universal primer site and UMIs. TCRdb reprocessed the 5' RACE reads with MiXCR, giving one entry per CDR3 protein. The sample contains roughly 170,000 distinct CDR3 sequences, roughly 6.2% of which appear only once. The input for sequencing was CD4+ T cells sorted from PBMCs, taken on the day of the first yellow fever vaccination. The sequence was obtained from a man aged 18-30 years who received the YFV17D yellow fever vaccine.

For the CDR3, the DNA is TGCAGTGCTGGAAAACAGGTCCCCTACGAGCAGTACTTC. This sequence encodes CSAGKQVPYEQYF. The V and J genes are TRBV20-1 and TRBJ2-7; weak D call: TRBD1 (5 bases). The CDR3 sequence is 13 residues long. Per the germline V gene, CDR1 is DFQATT and CDR2 is SNEGSKA (reference sequence). V shed 5 bases and J shed 2 bases, with 13 bases lying between them.